The entry below gives a single TCR beta chain sequence along with its context. What it binds is unknown. The sample originates from a study of PD-1 blockade in classical Hodgkin lymphoma. Study-level findings and limits: Repertoire differences have undefined causes, possibly disease activity or prior therapy. Diminished baseline TCR diversity has been reported in newly diagnosed patients relative to healthy donors.

The data were produced by immunoSEQ multiplex PCR, yet TCRdb's version contains in-frame clones alone and is incomplete. The sample includes tens of thousands of clones, roughly 94% of them seen just once. Described time point: newly diagnosed, previously untreated cHL patient sample. Comparison came from newly diagnosed, untreated classical Hodgkin lymphoma PBMCs. V was clipped by 0 bases and J by 5 bases; unmatched bases: 8. This CDR3 contains 16 residues. Germline CDR1 is SGHRS and CDR2 is YFSETQ. The chain recombines TRBV5-1 with TRBJ2-3, with TRBD2 matching 8 bases. The sequenced sample was peripheral blood mononuclear cells (PBMCs). The sequence came from a human donor with classical Hodgkin lymphoma. CDR3 nucleotides: TGCGCCAGCAGCTTGGGTAACGAGCGGGGGAGAGATACGCAGTATTTT. Protein: CASSLGNERGRDTQYF.